A selection of T cell receptor beta chains follows, all from one sample in a study of blood T cell repertoires in COVID-19. The protocol was immunoSEQ multiplex PCR, while the TCRdb copy is restricted to in-frame clones and leaves out a portion. Altogether approximately 150,000 clones are present, over 65% being singletons, with the ten largest covering over 15%. The sequenced sample consisted of peripheral blood. The source is a man aged 50-59 years with acute or convalescent COVID-19. Both conserved end residues are part of each CDR3. A D gene is named only where the DNA matches it firmly. Only some rows state a clone size, as once, few, many or a class for expanded clones.

D gene: TRBD1; clone size: NA; J gene: TRBJ1-6; CDR3 length: 16; V gene: TRBV5-6; CDR3 DNA: TGTGCCAGCAGCTTACGGGGTGGCAGGGGGGATTCACCCCTCCACTTT; CDR3 protein: CASSLRGGRGDSPLHF
D gene: NA; clone size: NA; J gene: TRBJ1-3; CDR3 length: 15; V gene: TRBV2; CDR3 DNA: TGTGCCAGCAGTGGGGGGGGATTCGGCGGAAACACCATATATTTT; CDR3 protein: CASSGGGFGGNTIYF
D gene: NA; clone size: NA; J gene: TRBJ2-3; CDR3 length: 14; V gene: TRBV7-2; CDR3 DNA: TGTGCCAGCAGCCCCTCCGCCAGTACAGATACGCAGTATTTT; CDR3 protein: CASSPSASTDTQYF
D gene: TRBD1; clone size: NA; J gene: TRBJ1-4; CDR3 length: 13; V gene: TRBV10-2; CDR3 DNA: TGCGCCAGCAGTGGGGGGACAGGGGAGAAACTGTTTTTT; CDR3 protein: CASSGGTGEKLFF
D gene: NA; clone size: NA; J gene: TRBJ2-1; CDR3 length: 15; V gene: TRBV15; CDR3 DNA: TGTGCCACCAGCAGAGATTTAGGACTATACAATGAGCAGTTCTTC; CDR3 protein: CATSRDLGLYNEQFF
D gene: NA; clone size: NA; J gene: TRBJ2-2; CDR3 length: 13; V gene: TRBV25-1; CDR3 DNA: TGTGCCAGCAATGACGGTGTTCACGGGGAGCTGTTTTTT; CDR3 protein: CASNDGVHGELFF
D gene: TRBD2; clone size: NA; J gene: TRBJ2-1; CDR3 length: 16; V gene: TRBV24-1; CDR3 DNA: TGTGCCACCAGTGACCCGGGGAGGGGCGATGACAATGAGCAGTTCTTC; CDR3 protein: CATSDPGRGDDNEQFF
D gene: TRBD1; clone size: NA; J gene: TRBJ1-6; CDR3 length: 16; V gene: TRBV7-9; CDR3 DNA: TGTGCCAGCAGCTCCCTAAGGACAGGGGATAATTCACCCCTCCACTTT; CDR3 protein: CASSSLRTGDNSPLHF
D gene: TRBD1; clone size: few; J gene: TRBJ1-1; CDR3 length: 13; V gene: TRBV7-9; CDR3 DNA: TGTGCCAGCAGTTTTGACAGGGGTACTGAAGCTTTCTTT; CDR3 protein: CASSFDRGTEAFF
D gene: TRBD2; clone size: few; J gene: TRBJ2-5; CDR3 length: 15; V gene: TRBV13; CDR3 DNA: TGTGCCAGCACCGGTAGCGGGGGGAGCCAAGAGACCCAGTACTTC; CDR3 protein: CASTGSGGSQETQYF
D gene: TRBD1; clone size: NA; J gene: TRBJ2-1; CDR3 length: 15; V gene: TRBV7-9; CDR3 DNA: TGTGCCAGCAGCTTCGGACAGGGGGACGGGAATGAGCAGTTCTTC; CDR3 protein: CASSFGQGDGNEQFF